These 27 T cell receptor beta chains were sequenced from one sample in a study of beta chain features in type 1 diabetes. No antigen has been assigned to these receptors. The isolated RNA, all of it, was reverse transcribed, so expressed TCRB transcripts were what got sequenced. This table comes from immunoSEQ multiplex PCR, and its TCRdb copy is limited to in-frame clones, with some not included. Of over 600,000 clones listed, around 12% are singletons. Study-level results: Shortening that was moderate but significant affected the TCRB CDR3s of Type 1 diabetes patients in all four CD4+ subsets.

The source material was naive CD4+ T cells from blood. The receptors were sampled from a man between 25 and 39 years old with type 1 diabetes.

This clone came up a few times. CDR3 nucleotides: TGTGCCAGCAGCTTAGGACAGGGGCCGGCTGAAGCTTTCTTT. Translating gives CASSLGQGPAEAFF. The chain couples TRBV5-4 to TRBJ1-1; TRBD1 agrees at 9 bases. After removal of 2 bases from V and 6 bases from J, the junction contained 5 bases not matched to a gene. The V gene's germline CDR1 is SGHNT and CDR2 YYREEE (reference sequence). The CDR3 consists of 14 residues.

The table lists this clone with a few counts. The CDR3 nucleotides read TGCGCCAGCAGACCAAGGACAGCAGCTAACTATGGCTACACCTTC. This encodes CASRPRTAANYGYTF. The rearrangement joins TRBV5-1 to TRBJ1-2, with D maybe TRBD1 (6 bases). V shed 5 bases and J shed 0 bases, with 14 bases lying between them. Germline CDR1 SGHRS, CDR2 YFSETQ. This CDR3 comprises 15 residues.

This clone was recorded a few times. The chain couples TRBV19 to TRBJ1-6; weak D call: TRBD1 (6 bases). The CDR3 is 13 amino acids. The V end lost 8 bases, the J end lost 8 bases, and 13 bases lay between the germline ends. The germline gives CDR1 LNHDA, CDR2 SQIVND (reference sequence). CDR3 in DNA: TGTGCCAGTGCAAGGACAGAATATTCACCCCTCCACTTT. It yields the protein CASARTEYSPLHF.

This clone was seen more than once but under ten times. CDR3 sequence: CASSESPRAGNTIYF. The CDR3 nucleotides read TGTGCCAGCAGTGAATCTCCCAGGGCCGGAAACACCATATATTTT. This chain uses TRBV2 with TRBJ1-3, with D tentatively TRBD1 (5 bases). Trimming shortened V by 2 bases and J by 4 bases, and 12 bases separated the two germline ends. This CDR3 is 15 amino acids long. CDR1 is SNHLY, CDR2 FYNNEI, per germline.

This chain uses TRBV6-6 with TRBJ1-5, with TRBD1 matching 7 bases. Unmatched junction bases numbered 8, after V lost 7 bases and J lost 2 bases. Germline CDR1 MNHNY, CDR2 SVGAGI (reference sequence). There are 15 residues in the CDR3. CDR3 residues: CASIRQGHGNQPQHF. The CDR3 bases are TGTGCCAGCATCCGACAGGGCCATGGCAATCAGCCCCAGCATTTT.

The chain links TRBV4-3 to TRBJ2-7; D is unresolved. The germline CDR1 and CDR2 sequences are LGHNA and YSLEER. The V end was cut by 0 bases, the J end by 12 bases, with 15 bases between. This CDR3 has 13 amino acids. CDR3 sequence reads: CASSQDFQARLYF. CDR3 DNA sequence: TGCGCCAGCAGCCAAGATTTCCAGGCGCGCCTGTACTTC.

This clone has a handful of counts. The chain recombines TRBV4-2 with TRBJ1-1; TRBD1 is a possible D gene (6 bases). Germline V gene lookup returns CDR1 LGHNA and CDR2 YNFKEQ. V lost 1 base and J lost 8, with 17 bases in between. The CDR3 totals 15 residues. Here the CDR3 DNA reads TGTGCCAGCAGCCAAGTCACTCGGGGGGCGGAAGAAGCTTTCTTT. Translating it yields CASSQVTRGAEEAFF.

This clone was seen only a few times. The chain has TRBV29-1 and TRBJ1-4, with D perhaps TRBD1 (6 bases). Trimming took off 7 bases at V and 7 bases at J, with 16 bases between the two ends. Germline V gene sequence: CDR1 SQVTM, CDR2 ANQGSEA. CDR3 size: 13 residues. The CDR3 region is CSGRGGGSEKLFF. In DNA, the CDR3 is TGCAGCGGCCGGGGAGGGGGAAGTGAAAAACTGTTTTTT.

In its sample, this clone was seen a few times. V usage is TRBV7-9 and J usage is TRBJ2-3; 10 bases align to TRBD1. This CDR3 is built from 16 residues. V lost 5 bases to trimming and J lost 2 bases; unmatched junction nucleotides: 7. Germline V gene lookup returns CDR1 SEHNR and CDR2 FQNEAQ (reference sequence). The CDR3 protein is CASSRIDRGLTDTQYF. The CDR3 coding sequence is TGTGCCAGCAGCAGAATAGACAGGGGGCTCACAGATACGCAGTATTTT. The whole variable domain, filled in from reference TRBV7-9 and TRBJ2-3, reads DTGVSQNPRHKITKRGQNVTFRCDPISEHNRLYWYRQTLGQGPEFLTYFQNEAQLEKSRLLSDRFSAERPKGSFSTLEIQRTEQGDSAMYLCASSRIDRGLTDTQYFGPGTRLTVL.

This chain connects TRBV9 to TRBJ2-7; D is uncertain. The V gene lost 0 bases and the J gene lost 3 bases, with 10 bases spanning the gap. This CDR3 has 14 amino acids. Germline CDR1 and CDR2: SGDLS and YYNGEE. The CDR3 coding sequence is TGTGCCAGCAGCGTAGAAGGGTCTGGCTACGAGCAGTACTTC. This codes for CASSVEGSGYEQYF.

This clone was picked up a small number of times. The CDR3 spells CASLRTGGNIQYF. Here the CDR3 DNA reads TGTGCCAGCCTTAGGACAGGTGGAAACATTCAGTACTTC. The chain carries TRBV7-9 and TRBJ2-4; 7 positions match TRBD1. With V trimmed by 8 bases and J by 6 bases, 7 bases remained unmatched. The V gene's germline CDR1 is SEHNR and CDR2 FQNEAQ (reference sequence). This CDR3 comprises 13 residues.

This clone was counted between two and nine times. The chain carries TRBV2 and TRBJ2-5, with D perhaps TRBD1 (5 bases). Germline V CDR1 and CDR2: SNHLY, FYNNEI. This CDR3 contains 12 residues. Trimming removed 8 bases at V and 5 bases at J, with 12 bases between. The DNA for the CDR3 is TGTGCCAGCGGGATGACAGTCGAGACCCAGTACTTC. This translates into CASGMTVETQYF. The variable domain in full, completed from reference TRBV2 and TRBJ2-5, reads EPEVTQTPSHQVTQMGQEVILRCVPISNHLYFYWYRQILGQKVEFLVSFYNNEISEKSEIFDDQFSVERPDGSNFTLKIRSTKLEDSAMYFCASGMTVETQYFGPGTRLLVL.

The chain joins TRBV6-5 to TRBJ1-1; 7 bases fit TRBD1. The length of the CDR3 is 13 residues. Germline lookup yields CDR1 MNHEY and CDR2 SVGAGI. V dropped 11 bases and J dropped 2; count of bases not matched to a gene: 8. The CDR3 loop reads CAAYRGPNTEAFF. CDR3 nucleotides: TGTGCCGCTTACAGGGGCCCAAACACTGAAGCTTTCTTT.

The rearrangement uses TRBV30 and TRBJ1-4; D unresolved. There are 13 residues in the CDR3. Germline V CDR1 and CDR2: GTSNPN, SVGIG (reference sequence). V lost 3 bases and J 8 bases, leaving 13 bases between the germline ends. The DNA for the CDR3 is TGTGCCTGGAGGCCCTCCCCGGGGGAAAAACTGTTTTTT. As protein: CAWRPSPGEKLFF.

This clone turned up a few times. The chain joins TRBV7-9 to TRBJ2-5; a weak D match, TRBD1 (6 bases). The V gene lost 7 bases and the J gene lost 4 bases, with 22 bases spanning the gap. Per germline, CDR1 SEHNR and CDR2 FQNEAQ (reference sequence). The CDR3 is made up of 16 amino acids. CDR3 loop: CASTIEVSQGAETQYF. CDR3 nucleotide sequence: TGTGCCAGCACAATTGAGGTATCACAGGGAGCAGAGACCCAGTACTTC. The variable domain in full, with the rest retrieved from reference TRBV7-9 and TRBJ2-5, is DTGVSQNPRHKITKRGQNVTFRCDPISEHNRLYWYRQTLGQGPEFLTYFQNEAQLEKSRLLSDRFSAERPKGSFSTLEIQRTEQGDSAMYLCASTIEVSQGAETQYFGPGTRLLVL.

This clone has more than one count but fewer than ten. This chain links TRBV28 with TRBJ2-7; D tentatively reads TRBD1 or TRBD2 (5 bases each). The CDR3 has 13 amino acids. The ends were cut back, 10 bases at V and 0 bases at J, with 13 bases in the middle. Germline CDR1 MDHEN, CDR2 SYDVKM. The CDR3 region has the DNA TGTGCCACCCAGGGACCCCACTCCTACGAGCAGTACTTC. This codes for CATQGPHSYEQYF.

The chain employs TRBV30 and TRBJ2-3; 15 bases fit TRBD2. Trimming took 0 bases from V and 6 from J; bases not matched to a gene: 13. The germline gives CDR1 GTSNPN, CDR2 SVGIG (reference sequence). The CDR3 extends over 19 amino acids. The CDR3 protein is CAWSVGLAGGSRTTDTQYF. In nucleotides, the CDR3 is TGTGCCTGGAGTGTGGGACTAGCGGGGGGATCCCGCACAACGGATACGCAGTATTTT.

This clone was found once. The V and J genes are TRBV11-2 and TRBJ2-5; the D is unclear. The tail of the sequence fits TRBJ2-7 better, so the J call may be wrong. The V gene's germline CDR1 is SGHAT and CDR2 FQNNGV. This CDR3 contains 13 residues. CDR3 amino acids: CASSLVSPYEQYF. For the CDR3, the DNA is TGTGCCAGCAGCTTAGTCTCCCCCTACGAGCAGTACTTC.

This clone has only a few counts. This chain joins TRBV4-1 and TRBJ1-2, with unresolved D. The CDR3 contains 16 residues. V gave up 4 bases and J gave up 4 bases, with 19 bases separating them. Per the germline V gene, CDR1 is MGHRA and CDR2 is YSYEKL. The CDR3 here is CASSRELSPLFYGYTF. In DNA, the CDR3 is TGCGCCAGCAGCCGAGAGCTCTCGCCCCTCTTCTATGGCTACACCTTC.

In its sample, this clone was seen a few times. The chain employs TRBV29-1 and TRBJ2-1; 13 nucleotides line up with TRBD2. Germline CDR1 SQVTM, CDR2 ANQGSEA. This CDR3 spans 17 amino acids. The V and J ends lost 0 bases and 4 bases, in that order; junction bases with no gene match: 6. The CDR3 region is CSVEDLLAGGIYNEQFF. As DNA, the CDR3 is TGCAGCGTTGAAGATCTACTAGCGGGGGGGATTTACAATGAGCAGTTCTTC.

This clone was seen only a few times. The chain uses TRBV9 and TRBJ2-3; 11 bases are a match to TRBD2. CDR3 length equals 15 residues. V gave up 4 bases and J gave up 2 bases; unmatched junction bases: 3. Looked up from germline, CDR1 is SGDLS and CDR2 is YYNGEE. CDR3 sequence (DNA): TGTGCCAGCAGCCCTAGCGGGGGGTTCACAGATACGCAGTATTTT. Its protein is CASSPSGGFTDTQYF.

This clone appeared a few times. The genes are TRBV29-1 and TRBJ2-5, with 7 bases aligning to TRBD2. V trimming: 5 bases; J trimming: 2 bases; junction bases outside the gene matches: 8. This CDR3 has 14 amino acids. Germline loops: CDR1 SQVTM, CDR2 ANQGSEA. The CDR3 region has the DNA TGCAGCGTTCTCTCCGGACTAGGACAAGAGACCCAGTACTTC. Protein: CSVLSGLGQETQYF.

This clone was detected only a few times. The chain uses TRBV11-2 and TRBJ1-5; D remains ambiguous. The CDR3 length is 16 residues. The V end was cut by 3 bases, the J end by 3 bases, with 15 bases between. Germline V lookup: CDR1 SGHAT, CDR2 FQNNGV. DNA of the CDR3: TGTGCCAGCAGCTTGTTTGGAATAGGAGTCAATCAGCCCCAGCATTTT. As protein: CASSLFGIGVNQPQHF.

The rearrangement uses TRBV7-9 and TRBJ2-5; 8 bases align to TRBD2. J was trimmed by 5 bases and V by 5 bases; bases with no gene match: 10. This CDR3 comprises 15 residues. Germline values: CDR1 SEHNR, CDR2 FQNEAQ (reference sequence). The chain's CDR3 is CASSEDGLAYETQYF. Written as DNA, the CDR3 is TGTGCCAGCAGCGAAGACGGACTAGCTTATGAGACCCAGTACTTC.

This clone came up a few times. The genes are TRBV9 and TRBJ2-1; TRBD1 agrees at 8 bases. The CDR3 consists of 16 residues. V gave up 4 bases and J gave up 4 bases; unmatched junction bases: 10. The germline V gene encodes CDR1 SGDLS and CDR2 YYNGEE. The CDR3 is CASSPTGGTLYNEQFF. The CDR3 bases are TGTGCCAGCAGCCCCACAGGGGGGACCCTATACAATGAGCAGTTCTTC.

DNA for the CDR3: TGCGCCAGCAGCCAAGATGCAGGGATCCCGAACATTCAGTACTTC. Translating it yields CASSQDAGIPNIQYF. The V call is TRBV4-3, the J call TRBJ2-4, with a tentative D call TRBD1 (5 bases). V was trimmed by 0 bases and J by 7 bases, leaving 13 bases between them. The CDR3 sequence is 15 residues long. Germline V CDR1 and CDR2: LGHNA, YSLEER.

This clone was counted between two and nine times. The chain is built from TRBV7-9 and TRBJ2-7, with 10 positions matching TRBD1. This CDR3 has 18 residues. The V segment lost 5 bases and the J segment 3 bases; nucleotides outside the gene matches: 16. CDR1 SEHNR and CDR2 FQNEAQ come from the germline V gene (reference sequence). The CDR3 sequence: CASSLEGSGTGALYEQYF. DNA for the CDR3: TGTGCCAGCAGCCTGGAGGGGTCCGGGACAGGGGCCCTCTACGAGCAGTACTTC.